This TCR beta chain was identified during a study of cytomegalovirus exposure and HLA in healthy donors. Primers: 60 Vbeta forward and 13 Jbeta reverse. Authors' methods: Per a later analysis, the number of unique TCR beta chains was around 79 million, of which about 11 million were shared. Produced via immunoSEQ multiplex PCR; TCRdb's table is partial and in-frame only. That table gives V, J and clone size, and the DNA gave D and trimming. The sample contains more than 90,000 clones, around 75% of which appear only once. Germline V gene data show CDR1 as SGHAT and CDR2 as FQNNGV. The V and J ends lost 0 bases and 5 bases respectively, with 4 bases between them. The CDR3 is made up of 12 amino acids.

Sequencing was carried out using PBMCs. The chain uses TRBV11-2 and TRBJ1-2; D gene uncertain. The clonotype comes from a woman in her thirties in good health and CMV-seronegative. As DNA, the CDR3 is TGTGCCAGCAGCTTAGATCAGTATGGCTACACCTTC. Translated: CASSLDQYGYTF. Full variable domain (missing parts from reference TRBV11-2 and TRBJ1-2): EAGVAQSPRYKIIEKRQSVAFWCNPISGHATLYWYQQILGQGPKLLIQFQNNGVVDDSQLPKDRFSAERLKGVDSTLKIQPAKLEDSAVYLCASSLDQYGYTFGSGTRLTVV.